This is a list of T cell receptor beta chains from one sample in a study of T cell changes during pregnancy in multiple sclerosis. The method was immunoSEQ multiplex PCR; TCRdb's version includes in-frame clones alone and lacks a portion of them. The sample contains approximately 120,000 clones, about 95% of which appear only once. Sequences were derived from peripheral blood, sampled after pregnancy. The receptors were gathered from a female donor with multiple sclerosis, enrolled in a pregnancy study. Each CDR3 is given with its conserved first and last residue. Fields, in order: J gene, V gene, clone size, D gene, CDR3 protein, CDR3 DNA. The D gene is left open where the match is weak. Some rows have no size entry. The others give once, few or many, or a class for an expanded clone.

J gene: TRBJ2-1; V gene: TRBV5-1; clone size: .; D gene: TRBD2; CDR3 protein: CASRGLAGDLSYNEQFF; CDR3 DNA: TGCGCCAGCAGAGGCTTGGCGGGAGATCTCTCCTACAATGAGCAGTTCTTC
J gene: TRBJ1-1; V gene: TRBV28; clone size: .; D gene: .; CDR3 protein: CASSPYWGPEAFF; CDR3 DNA: TGTGCCAGCAGTCCCTATTGGGGCCCTGAAGCTTTCTTT
J gene: TRBJ2-1; V gene: TRBV4-2; clone size: .; D gene: .; CDR3 protein: CASSPTQPVRSYNEQFF; CDR3 DNA: TGTGCCAGCAGCCCCACCCAACCGGTTCGCTCCTACAATGAGCAGTTCTTC
J gene: TRBJ1-1; V gene: TRBV5-1; clone size: few; D gene: .; CDR3 protein: CASSPWMGAEAFF; CDR3 DNA: TGCGCCAGCAGCCCCTGGATGGGGGCCGAAGCTTTCTTT
J gene: TRBJ1-5; V gene: TRBV28; clone size: .; D gene: TRBD1; CDR3 protein: CASSFWGQINQPQHF; CDR3 DNA: TGTGCCAGCAGTTTTTGGGGACAGATCAATCAGCCCCAGCATTTT
J gene: TRBJ2-3; V gene: TRBV7-8; clone size: .; D gene: .; CDR3 protein: CASSLGGGGTRYF; CDR3 DNA: TGTGCCAGCAGCTTAGGGGGCGGAGGGACGCGGTATTTT
J gene: TRBJ2-4; V gene: TRBV28; clone size: .; D gene: TRBD1; CDR3 protein: CASSDPGQVVKNIQYF; CDR3 DNA: TGTGCCAGCAGCGACCCGGGACAGGTAGTCAAAAACATTCAGTACTTC
J gene: TRBJ1-1; V gene: TRBV5-1; clone size: .; D gene: .; CDR3 protein: CASSTTGDTEAFF; CDR3 DNA: TGCGCCAGCAGCACGACGGGGGACACTGAAGCTTTCTTT
J gene: TRBJ2-7; V gene: TRBV15; clone size: once; D gene: TRBD1; CDR3 protein: CATSRDSRLTGGLYEQYF; CDR3 DNA: TGTGCCACCAGCAGAGATAGCCGGCTGACAGGGGGCTTATACGAGCAGTACTTC
J gene: TRBJ2-5; V gene: TRBV6-5; clone size: .; D gene: TRBD1; CDR3 protein: CASSNRGGGETQYF; CDR3 DNA: TGTGCCAGCAGCAACAGGGGCGGTGGAGAGACCCAGTACTTC
J gene: TRBJ2-3; V gene: TRBV28; clone size: .; D gene: TRBD2; CDR3 protein: CASVYGRGDTQYF; CDR3 DNA: TGTGCCAGCGTATATGGGAGGGGAGATACGCAGTATTTT